Here is one T cell receptor beta chain with its context. Authors' methods: For nucleated cells, counts were estimated from reference gene primer amplification. Libraries were prepared by immunoSEQ multiplex PCR; TCRdb keeps only in-frame clonotypes and omits some of them. From that table come the V and J calls and clone size; the DNA was used to work out D and trimming. The table has about 99,000 clones, 70% to 80% seen once. The record originates from a study of blood T cell repertoires in COVID-19. Study-wide context: Spain, Italy and the United States supplied samples that represented acute and convalescent COVID-19. Sources were T cells, B-cell-depleted T cells, or PBMCs; the material itself was cDNA or gDNA.

This CDR3 has 13 residues. The J gene is TRBJ2-7, the V gene TRBV21-1; TRBD2, the table's D call, was not compared with the DNA. TRBV21-1 is designated a pseudogene. This sequence originates from an elderly woman with active or convalescent COVID-19. Specimen: peripheral blood. CDR3 protein: CASPGLALYEQYF. DNA for the CDR3: TGTGCCAGCCCGGGACTAGCGCTCTACGAGCAGTACTTC.